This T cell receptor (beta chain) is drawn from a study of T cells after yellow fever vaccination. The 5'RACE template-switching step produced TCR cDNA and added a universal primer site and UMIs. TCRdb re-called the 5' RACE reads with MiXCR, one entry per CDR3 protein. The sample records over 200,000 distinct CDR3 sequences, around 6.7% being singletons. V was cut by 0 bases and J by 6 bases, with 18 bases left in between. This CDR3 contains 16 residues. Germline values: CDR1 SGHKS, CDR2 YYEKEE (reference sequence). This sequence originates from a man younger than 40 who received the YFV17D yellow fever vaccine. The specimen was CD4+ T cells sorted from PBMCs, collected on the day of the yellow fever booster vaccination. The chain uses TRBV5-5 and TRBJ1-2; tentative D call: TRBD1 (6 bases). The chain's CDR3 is CASSLAGTKGGNGYTF. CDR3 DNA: TGTGCCAGCAGCTTGGCCGGGACAAAAGGAGGAAATGGCTACACCTTC.